This TCR beta chain was recorded in a study of T cell clones after liver transplantation. The overall study: As an antigen-independent comparator, third-party-reactive TCRbeta sequences came from pre-transplant mixed lymphocyte reactions.

Assay used: immunoSEQ multiplex PCR; TCRdb lists only in-frame clones, some missing. The sample holds roughly 12,000 clones, roughly 74% seen once. This clone has only a few counts. The source material was CD8+ T cells from blood, sampled at the 22-month timepoint. This TCR was recovered from a human patient who received a liver transplant. Some T cells may arise from the graft donor.

Written as DNA, the CDR3 is TGTGCCAGCAGCTTAGAGGGGCTAAGAGCTTTCTTT. It translates to CASSLEGLRAFF. V usage is TRBV11-2 and J usage is TRBJ1-1; tentative D call: TRBD1 (5 bases). Germline V CDR1 and CDR2: SGHAT, FQNNGV. This CDR3 has 12 amino acids. The V and J ends lost 0 bases and 10 bases respectively, with 9 bases between them.